These 14 T cell receptor beta chains originate from one sample sequenced in a study of blood T cell repertoires in COVID-19. Assay used: immunoSEQ multiplex PCR; TCRdb lists only in-frame clones, some missing. The top ten hold 2% to 2.5% of the sample, which has fewer than 200,000 clones, more than 70% seen once. The source material was peripheral blood. These TCRs come from a man aged 45-65 years who had recovered from COVID-19.

The chain couples TRBV9 to TRBJ1-2; 7 nucleotides agree with TRBD1. Unmatched junction bases numbered 9, after V lost 3 bases and J lost 4 bases. The germline V gene encodes CDR1 SGDLS and CDR2 YYNGEE. The CDR3 contains 15 residues. CDR3 residues: CASSAYSGTVYGYTF. The CDR3 coding sequence is TGTGCCAGCAGCGCTTACTCCGGGACAGTCTATGGCTACACCTTC.

Written as DNA, the CDR3 is TGTGCCAGTAGTCCCGGACTGAACGAAAAACTGTTTTTT. This encodes CASSPGLNEKLFF. The rearrangement links TRBV19 to TRBJ1-4, with D uncertain. CDR1 and CDR2 from the germline V gene are LNHDA and SQIVND (reference sequence). V lost 5 bases to trimming and J lost 8 bases, with 12 bases between them. The length of the CDR3 is 13 residues.

The V and J genes are TRBV7-9 and TRBJ2-5; D possibly corresponds to TRBD2 (5 bases). Germline V gives CDR1 SEHNR, CDR2 FQNEAQ (reference sequence). The CDR3 is 15 amino acids. V lost 4 bases and J lost 1, with 13 bases in between. The CDR3 protein is CASSSARLTQETQYF. The CDR3 coding sequence is TGTGCCAGCAGCTCTGCCCGACTAACCCAAGAGACCCAGTACTTC.

There are a few counts of this clone. The gene calls are TRBV24-1 and TRBJ2-1; D ambiguous. With 6 bases removed from V and 0 bases from J, the gap between germline ends came to 8 bases. Germline V lookup: CDR1 KGHDR, CDR2 SFDVKD. This CDR3 comprises 14 residues. The CDR3 region is CATSWSSSYNEQFF. In DNA, the CDR3 is TGTGCCACCAGTTGGAGTAGCTCCTACAATGAGCAGTTCTTC.

This chain uses TRBV2 with TRBJ1-3; TRBD1 matches at 7 bases. There are 14 residues in the CDR3. The junction had 5 bases not matched to a gene; V was cut back by 9 bases and J by 0 bases. Germline V CDR1 and CDR2: SNHLY, FYNNEI. The chain's CDR3 is CARSTGDSGNTIYF. The CDR3 bases are TGTGCCAGAAGTACAGGGGACTCTGGAAACACCATATATTTT.

The J gene is TRBJ1-1, the V gene TRBV27; tentative D call: TRBD1 (5 bases). The V gene's germline CDR1 is MNHEY and CDR2 SMNVEV (reference sequence). Trimming pared 3 bases from V and 1 base from J, leaving 9 bases between. The CDR3 runs to 14 residues. CDR3 in DNA: TGTGCCAGCAGTTTCGGGGGGACGAACACTGAAGCTTTCTTT. Its translation is CASSFGGTNTEAFF.

This chain uses TRBV2 with TRBJ2-7; tentatively, D is TRBD2 (6 bases). V was pared by 6 bases and J by 7 bases, with 25 bases between. This CDR3 contains 16 residues. Germline CDR1 and CDR2: SNHLY and FYNNEI. CDR3 loop: CASRPTGTGEGGEQYF. CDR3 bases: TGTGCCAGCAGGCCCACCGGGACCGGCGAGGGAGGTGAGCAGTACTTC. Full variable domain (outside the CDR3, taken from reference TRBV2 and TRBJ2-7): EPEVTQTPSHQVTQMGQEVILRCVPISNHLYFYWYRQILGQKVEFLVSFYNNEISEKSEIFDDQFSVERPDGSNFTLKIRSTKLEDSAMYFCASRPTGTGEGGEQYFGPGTRLTVT.

The rearrangement joins TRBV19 to TRBJ2-1, with D possibly matching TRBD1 (6 bases). The CDR3 spans 13 residues. V was cut by 1 base and J by 8 bases, with 9 bases left in between. Per germline, CDR1 LNHDA and CDR2 SQIVND (reference sequence). The CDR3 protein is CASSIVQGHEQFF. The DNA for the CDR3 is TGTGCCAGTAGTATAGTACAGGGCCATGAGCAGTTCTTC.

The chain is built from TRBV28 and TRBJ2-1; D may be TRBD2 (6 bases). The V gene's germline CDR1 is MDHEN and CDR2 SYDVKM. The CDR3 totals 14 residues. The V end lost 3 bases, the J end lost 13 bases, and 19 bases lay between the germline ends. The CDR3 sequence: CASSFHGGRRNQFF. CDR3 coding DNA: TGTGCCAGCAGTTTTCACGGGGGAAGGAGGAACCAGTTCTTC.

The CDR3 region has the DNA TGTGCCAGCAGCGTAGGAGTGGGCTCTAGCACAGATACGCAGTATTTT. Translated: CASSVGVGSSTDTQYF. The rearrangement joins TRBV9 to TRBJ2-3; no reliable D call. The CDR3 runs to 16 residues. The V end was cut by 0 bases, the J end by 0 bases, with 11 bases between. Germline CDR1 and CDR2: SGDLS and YYNGEE.

The chain couples TRBV9 to TRBJ2-1; TRBD2 matches 10 bases. The CDR3 totals 19 residues. Losses at the gene ends were 4 bases for V and 5 bases for J; bases not matched to a gene: 18. The germline CDR1 and CDR2 sequences are SGDLS and YYNGEE. The CDR3 DNA reads as TGTGCCAGCAGCCAAACGGGGGCTAGCGGGGGCCGCCTCAACAATGAGCAGTTCTTC. Translating it yields CASSQTGASGGRLNNEQFF.

CDR3 coding DNA: TGTGCCACCAGTGGCATAGCCCGCAATCCAGGGGTGAACACCGGGGAGCTGTTTTTT. Translated, it gives CATSGIARNPGVNTGELFF. The J gene is TRBJ2-2, the V gene TRBV24-1, with TRBD1 as a possible D gene (6 bases). The CDR3 sequence is 19 residues long. Germline V gives CDR1 KGHDR, CDR2 SFDVKD. The V end lost 5 bases, the J end lost 1 base, and 22 bases lay between the germline ends.

The chain is built from TRBV18 and TRBJ1-1; 8 positions agree with TRBD1. V dropped 1 base and J dropped 4; count of bases not matched to a gene: 8. The V gene's germline CDR1 is KGHSH and CDR2 LQKENI. This CDR3 has 16 amino acids. For the CDR3, the DNA is TGTGCCAGCTCACCACGTAGGACAGGGACTTCCACTGAAGCTTTCTTT. Translating gives CASSPRRTGTSTEAFF.

V and J are TRBV5-1 and TRBJ2-2; D may be TRBD1 (6 bases). Trimming removed 4 bases from V and 2 bases from J, with 12 bases in between. The V gene's germline CDR1 is SGHRS and CDR2 YFSETQ. This CDR3 spans 15 amino acids. CDR3 loop: CASSIGTPNTGELFF. The CDR3, as DNA: TGCGCCAGCAGCATCGGGACACCTAACACCGGGGAGCTGTTTTTT. The variable domain in full, with the rest retrieved from reference TRBV5-1 and TRBJ2-2, is KAGVTQTPRYLIKTRGQQVTLSCSPISGHRSVSWYQQTPGQGLQFLFEYFSETQRNKGNFPGRFSGRQFSNSRSEMNVSTLELGDSALYLCASSIGTPNTGELFFGEGSRLTVL.